The text below deals with one T cell receptor beta chain. Generated by immunoSEQ multiplex PCR, the TCRdb table keeps only in-frame clones and is missing some. The data contain about 130,000 clones, roughly 87% of them seen just once; the ten biggest clones take up roughly 2%. Germline CDR1 reads MDHEN; CDR2 reads SYDVKM. This CDR3 has 16 amino acids. V gave up 5 bases and J gave up 5 bases; unmatched junction bases: 13. This entry comes from a study of control samples from healthy donors and cancer patients. The chain links TRBV28 to TRBJ2-5; 8 positions match TRBD2. The sequenced sample was blood. The source is a man between 18 and 35 years old in good health. The CDR3 reads CASSRIPGLEKETQYF. CDR3 nucleotide sequence: TGTGCCAGCAGTCGTATCCCGGGACTAGAGAAGGAGACCCAGTACTTC.